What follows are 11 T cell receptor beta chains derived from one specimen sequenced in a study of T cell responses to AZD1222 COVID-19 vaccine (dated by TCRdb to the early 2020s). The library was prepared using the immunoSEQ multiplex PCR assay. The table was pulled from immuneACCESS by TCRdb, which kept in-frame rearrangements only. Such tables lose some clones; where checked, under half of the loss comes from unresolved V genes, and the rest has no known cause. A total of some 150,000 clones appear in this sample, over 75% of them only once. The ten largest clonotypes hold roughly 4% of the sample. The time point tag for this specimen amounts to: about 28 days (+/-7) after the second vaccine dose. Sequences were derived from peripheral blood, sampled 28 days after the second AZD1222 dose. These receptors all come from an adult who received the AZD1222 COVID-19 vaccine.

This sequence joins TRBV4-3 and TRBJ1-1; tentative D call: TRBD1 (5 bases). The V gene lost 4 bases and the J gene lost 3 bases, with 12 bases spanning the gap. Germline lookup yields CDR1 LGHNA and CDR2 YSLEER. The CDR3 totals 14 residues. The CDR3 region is CASSPEGVYTEAFF. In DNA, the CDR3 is TGCGCCAGCAGCCCTGAAGGGGTGTACACTGAAGCTTTCTTT.

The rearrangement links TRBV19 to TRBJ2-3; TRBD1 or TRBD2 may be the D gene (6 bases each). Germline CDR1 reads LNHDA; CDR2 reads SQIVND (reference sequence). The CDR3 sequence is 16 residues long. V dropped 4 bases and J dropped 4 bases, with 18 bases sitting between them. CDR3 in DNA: TGTGCCAGTAGTAATCTGGCCAGGGGAGGTTCAGATACGCAGTATTTT. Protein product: CASSNLARGGSDTQYF.

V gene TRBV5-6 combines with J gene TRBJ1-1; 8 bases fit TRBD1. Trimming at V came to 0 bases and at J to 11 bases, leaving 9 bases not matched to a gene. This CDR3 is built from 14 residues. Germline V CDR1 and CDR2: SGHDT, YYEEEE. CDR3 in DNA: TGTGCCAGCAGCTTGGCCCCAGGGGGCCACCATGCTTTCTTT. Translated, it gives CASSLAPGGHHAFF.

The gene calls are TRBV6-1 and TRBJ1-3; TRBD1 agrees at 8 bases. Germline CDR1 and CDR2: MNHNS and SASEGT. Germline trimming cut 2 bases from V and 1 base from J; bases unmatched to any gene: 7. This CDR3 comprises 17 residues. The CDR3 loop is CASSEFGTGGSGNTIYF. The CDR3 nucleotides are TGTGCCAGCAGTGAATTCGGGACAGGCGGTTCTGGAAACACCATATATTTT.

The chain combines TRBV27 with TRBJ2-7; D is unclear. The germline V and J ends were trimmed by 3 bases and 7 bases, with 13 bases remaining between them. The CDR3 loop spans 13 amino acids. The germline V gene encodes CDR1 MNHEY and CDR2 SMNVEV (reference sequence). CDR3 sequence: CASSFRSSGEQYF. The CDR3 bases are TGTGCCAGCAGTTTCAGGAGTTCTGGAGAGCAGTACTTC.

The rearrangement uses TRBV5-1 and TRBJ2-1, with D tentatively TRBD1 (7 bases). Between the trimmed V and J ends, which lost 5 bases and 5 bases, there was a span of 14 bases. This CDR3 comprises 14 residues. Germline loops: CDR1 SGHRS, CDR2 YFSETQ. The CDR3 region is CASSPAGQNNEQFF. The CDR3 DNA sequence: TGCGCCAGCAGTCCCGCGGGACAGAACAATGAGCAGTTCTTC.

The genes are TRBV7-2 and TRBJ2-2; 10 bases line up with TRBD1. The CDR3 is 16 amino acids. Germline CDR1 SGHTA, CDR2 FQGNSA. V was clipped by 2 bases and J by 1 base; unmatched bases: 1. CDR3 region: CASSLRTGGNTGELFF. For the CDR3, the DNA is TGTGCCAGCAGCTTAAGGACAGGGGGGAACACCGGGGAGCTGTTTTTT.

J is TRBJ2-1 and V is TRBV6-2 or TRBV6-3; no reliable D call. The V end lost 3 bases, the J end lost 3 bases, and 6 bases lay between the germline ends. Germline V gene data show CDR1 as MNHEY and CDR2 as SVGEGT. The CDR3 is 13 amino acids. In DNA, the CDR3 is TGTGCCAGCAGTTATACAGTCTACAATGAGCAGTTCTTC. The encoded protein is CASSYTVYNEQFF.

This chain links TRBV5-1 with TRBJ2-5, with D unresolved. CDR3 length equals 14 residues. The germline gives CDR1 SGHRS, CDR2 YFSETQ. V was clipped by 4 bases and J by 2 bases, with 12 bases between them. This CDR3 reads CASSLQTGQETQYF. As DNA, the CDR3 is TGCGCCAGCAGCCTACAGACCGGTCAAGAGACCCAGTACTTC.

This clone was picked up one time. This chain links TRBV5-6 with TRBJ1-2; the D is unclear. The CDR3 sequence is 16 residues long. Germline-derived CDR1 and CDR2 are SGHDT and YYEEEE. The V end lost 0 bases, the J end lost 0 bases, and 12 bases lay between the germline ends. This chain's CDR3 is CASSLDLGSSNYGYTF. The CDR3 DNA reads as TGTGCCAGCAGCTTGGATCTGGGCAGTTCTAACTATGGCTACACCTTC.

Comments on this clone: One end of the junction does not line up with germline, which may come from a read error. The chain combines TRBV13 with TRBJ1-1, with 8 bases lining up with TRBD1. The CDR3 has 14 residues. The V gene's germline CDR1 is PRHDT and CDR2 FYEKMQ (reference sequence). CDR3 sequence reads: CASSPGGWNAEAFF. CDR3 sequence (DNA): TGTGCCAGCAGCCCAGGGGGCTGGAACGCTGAAGCTTTCTTT.